This T cell receptor beta chain came from a study of blood T cell repertoires in COVID-19. Across the whole study: The United States, Italy and Spain were the sources of the acute and convalescent COVID-19 samples. PBMCs, B-cell-depleted T cells, or T cells were the source of the cDNA or gDNA that made up the material.

Which cohort a participant joined came from the clinical history participants gave. Under the authors' procedure: From reference gene primer amplification, estimates of nucleated cell counts were derived. Profiling relied on immunoSEQ multiplex PCR, and the TCRdb table lists in-frame clones only, not all of them. The V and J calls and clone size were taken over from that table, and D and trimming were inferred from the DNA. The table records about 240,000 clones, approximately 83% of them present only once. The sequenced sample consisted of PBMCs or T cells enriched from blood (not recorded which). The TCR was taken from a woman in her 40s with acute COVID-19.

The CDR3, as DNA: TGTGCCAGCAGTGAAATGACAGGGCGTAATTCACCCCTCCACTTT. Encoded protein: CASSEMTGRNSPLHF. The genes are TRBV2 and TRBJ1-6; TRBD1 matches at 7 bases. CDR1 is SNHLY, CDR2 FYNNEI, per germline. The CDR3 is 15 amino acids. The V and J ends lost 2 bases and 6 bases, in that order; junction bases with no gene match: 4.